This T cell receptor (beta chain) comes out of a study of T cells in Graves' hyperthyroidism and ophthalmopathy. Findings and limits, study-wide: Blood samples included most of the expanded thyroid clonotypes exceeding 0.001.

Amplified TCR beta CDR3 regions came from RNA transcripts. The TCR CDR3 was amplified in a first-round RT-PCR using the HTBI primer set. One entry per CDR3 protein, called by TCRdb with MiXCR from the multiplex PCR reads. The sample lists over 550,000 distinct CDR3 sequences, roughly 17% occurring once. The CDR3 sequence is 14 residues long. The V gene's germline CDR1 is SQVTM and CDR2 ANQGSEA. Trimming removed 2 bases from V and 0 bases from J, with 7 bases in between. Clinical symptoms, serum thyroxine and TRAb, thyroid ultrasound and orbital computed tomography together formed the diagnostic basis. This clonotype was seen a handful of times. What it binds is not known.

The receptor comes from a woman under 30 with Graves' hyperthyroidism. This chain joins TRBV29-1 and TRBJ2-2; the D is unclear. Sequenced: blood. DNA for the CDR3: TGCAGCGTTGAAAGGGCGGCGAACACCGGGGAGCTGTTTTTT. This gives the protein CSVERAANTGELFF.